The present TCR beta chain was sequenced within a study of blood T cell repertoires in COVID-19. Deletions cut 5 bases from V and 0 bases from J, with 13 bases between. The CDR3 has 16 residues. Germline assignment: CDR1 ENHRY and CDR2 SYGVKD. The data were produced by immunoSEQ multiplex PCR, yet TCRdb's version contains in-frame clones alone and is incomplete. The sample lists under 300,000 clones, 82% seen once, with about 5.3% in the top ten. This chain joins TRBV10-3 and TRBJ1-4, with D unclear. The source material was peripheral blood. The sequence was collected from a woman older than 75 with active or convalescent COVID-19. The CDR3 nucleotides read TGTGCCATCAGTCCAGGCCCTATAGCAACTAATGAAAAACTGTTTTTT. Translation gives CAISPGPIATNEKLFF.